Only a few counts were recorded for the clone carrying this TCR beta chain. The target antigen is unknown. This specimen belongs to a study of cytomegalovirus exposure and HLA in healthy donors. Study summary: From donors who were HLA-typed, an early data release held 75 million to 85 million unique TCRs. Broader study findings: Later analysis demonstrated an association between a missense DCLRE1C variant and TCR beta V- and J-gene trimming. When analyzed later, the rates of TCR association showed variation by HLA locus, with DRB1 the most and HLA-C the fewest.

Germline loops: CDR1 MGHRA, CDR2 YSYEKL. J lost 4 bases, V lost 4 bases, and 10 bases had no gene match. The CDR3 is made up of 17 amino acids. The PCR was carried out with 60 Vbeta primers and 13 Jbeta primers. TCRdb's table, derived via immunoSEQ multiplex PCR, lists solely in-frame clones and lacks some. This table holds around 160,000 clones, roughly 74% found once. The TCR was taken from a male donor in good health and CMV-seronegative. The sequenced material came from PBMCs. The chain links TRBV4-1 to TRBJ2-5, with TRBD2 identical over 12 bases. CDR3 loop: CASSPLPPGLAGETQYF. CDR3 sequence (DNA): TGCGCCAGCAGCCCACTTCCCCCGGGACTAGCGGGAGAGACCCAGTACTTC.